Listed here are 20 T cell receptor beta chains from one sample, sequenced in a study of identical twins. TCRdb fed the 5' RACE reads into MiXCR, producing one record per CDR3 protein. Here the sample spans around 250,000 distinct CDR3 sequences, 10% to 15% being singletons. The sample was also linked to a second study, of yellow fever vaccine responses in identical twins.

Sequencing was done on a sample of memory (CD45RO+) T cells sorted from blood. These receptor sequences come from a woman aged 18-35 years in good health.

This clonotype was picked up a small number of times. The chain recombines TRBV11-2 with TRBJ1-6; D call uncertain. The V gene's germline CDR1 is SGHAT and CDR2 FQNNGV. Trimming stripped 1 base from V and 0 bases from J, with 16 bases between. This CDR3 comprises 19 residues. The chain's CDR3 is CASSLGGGQIGSYNSPLHF. For the CDR3, the DNA is TGTGCCAGCAGCTTAGGTGGAGGTCAAATCGGCTCCTATAATTCACCCCTCCACTTT.

J is TRBJ2-2 and V is TRBV3-1, with 8 nucleotides matching TRBD2. Germline V gene data show CDR1 as LGHDT and CDR2 as YNNKEL (reference sequence). The CDR3 sequence is 18 residues long. The ends lost 3 bases at V and 0 bases at J; junction bases unmatched: 9. This CDR3 reads CASSHLGLARPNTGELFF. The CDR3 DNA is TGTGCCAGCAGCCATTTAGGACTAGCTCGGCCGAACACCGGGGAGCTGTTTTTT.

On this clonotype: The junction differs from germline at one of its ends, possibly a read error. The chain links TRBV7-7 to TRBJ2-1; the match to TRBD2 covers 10 bases. CDR3 length: 15 amino acids. Germline V gives CDR1 SSHAT, CDR2 FNYEAQ (reference sequence). The CDR3 reads CASSVTSGSANEQFF. DNA of the CDR3: TGTGCTAGCAGCGTGACTAGCGGGTCTGCAAATGAGCAGTTCTTC. Together with reference TRBV7-7 and TRBJ2-1, the CDR3 gives the full variable domain: GAGVSQSPRYKVTKRGQDVTLRCDPISSHATLYWYQQALGQGPEFLTYFNYEAQPDKSGLPSDRFSAERPEGSISTLTIQRTEQRDSAMYRCASSVTSGSANEQFFGPGTRLTVL.

This clonotype was picked up many times. The chain couples TRBV14 to TRBJ1-5; D might be TRBD1 (6 bases). CDR3 size: 13 residues. Germline V CDR1 and CDR2: SGHDN, FVKESK. Between the trimmed V and J ends, which lost 4 bases and 4 bases, there was a span of 8 bases. Written as DNA, the CDR3 is TGTGCCAGCAGCCCGGACAGTAATCAGCCCCAGCATTTT. It yields the protein CASSPDSNQPQHF.

In regard to this clonotype: An end of the junction does not agree with germline; a read error may underlie this. The chain links TRBV6-6 to TRBJ2-7, with D hard to call. CDR3 length: 13 residues. CDR1 and CDR2 from the germline V gene are MNHNY and SVGAGI (reference sequence). Here the CDR3 reads CASNYPSSYEQYF. The CDR3 nucleotides are TGTGCCAGCAATTACCCGAGCTCCTACGAGCAGTACTTC.

This clonotype came up a few times. The chain recombines TRBV7-9 with TRBJ2-2; the D is unclear. The CDR3 contains 16 residues. Germline assignment: CDR1 SEHNR and CDR2 FQNEAQ (reference sequence). Trimming stripped 5 bases from V and 4 bases from J, with 17 bases between. The CDR3 spells CASSPRRDTTTGELFF. The CDR3, as DNA: TGTGCCAGCAGCCCAAGAAGAGACACGACCACCGGGGAGCTGTTTTTT.

This clonotype appeared a few times. V gene TRBV3-1 combines with J gene TRBJ2-3; the match to TRBD2 covers 13 bases. This CDR3 has 16 amino acids. Trimming removed 4 bases from V and 4 bases from J; junction bases left unmatched: 5. Germline assignment: CDR1 LGHDT and CDR2 YNNKEL (reference sequence). The CDR3 nucleotides read TGTGCCAGCAGCCGGGGACTAGCGGGGACCGCAGATACGCAGTATTTT. Its translation: CASSRGLAGTADTQYF.

This clonotype was counted ten times or more. The rearrangement links TRBV9 to TRBJ2-3; no firm D call. Trimming pared 0 bases from V and 4 bases from J, leaving 6 bases between. Germline CDR1 reads SGDLS; CDR2 reads YYNGEE. CDR3 size: 13 residues. CDR3 region: CASSVVPSDTQYF. The CDR3 DNA is TGTGCCAGCAGCGTAGTCCCCTCAGATACGCAGTATTTT.

This clonotype has a handful of counts. The genes are TRBV20-1 and TRBJ2-1, with 7 nucleotides matching TRBD2. With 0 bases clipped from V and 9 bases from J, the junction kept 2 bases outside the gene matches. The CDR3 has 12 amino acids. CDR1 is DFQATT and CDR2 is SNEGSKA in the germline V gene (reference sequence). The CDR3 DNA reads TGCAGTGCTAGAGAACTAGCGCGTGAGCAGTTCTTC. Its translation: CSARELAREQFF.

J is TRBJ2-1 and V is TRBV2, with TRBD2 identical over 7 bases. Looked up from germline, CDR1 is SNHLY and CDR2 is FYNNEI. The CDR3 extends over 14 amino acids. V trimming: 1 base; J trimming: 8 bases; junction bases outside the gene matches: 5. The chain's CDR3 is CASSEGAGVDEQFF. The CDR3 DNA sequence: TGTGCCAGCAGTGAAGGGGCGGGGGTGGATGAGCAGTTCTTC.

This clonotype was counted many times. The chain recombines TRBV6-2 or TRBV6-3 with TRBJ2-3, with TRBD2 matching over 10 bases. Germline V gene data show CDR1 as MNHEY and CDR2 as SVGEGT. J lost 3 bases, V lost 5 bases, and 26 bases had no gene match. The CDR3 consists of 22 residues. CDR3 DNA: TGTGCCAGCAGTCACCAGTTCGGACACTCTACCCGGCCTAGCGGGAGTACAGATACGCAGTATTTT. It specifies CASSHQFGHSTRPSGSTDTQYF.

This clonotype was found a few times. The V gene is TRBV20-1, the J gene TRBJ1-1, with D possibly matching TRBD1 (6 bases). The V and J ends lost 7 bases and 3 bases respectively, with 15 bases between them. Per the germline V gene, CDR1 is DFQATT and CDR2 is SNEGSKA (reference sequence). The CDR3 sequence is 13 residues long. The CDR3 spells CSVPGQVYTEAFF. CDR3 DNA: TGCAGTGTGCCGGGACAAGTGTACACTGAAGCTTTCTTT.

In this sample, this clonotype turned up a few times. This sequence joins TRBV5-1 and TRBJ1-2, with unresolved D. The germline gives CDR1 SGHRS, CDR2 YFSETQ. This CDR3 is built from 8 residues. Trimming cost V 1 base and J 13 bases, with 2 bases left between them. The CDR3 DNA follows: TGCGCCAGCAGCTTGCCCACCTTC. It encodes CASSLPTF.

J is TRBJ2-2 and V is TRBV7-2, with 9 bases matching TRBD2. The V and J ends lost 3 bases and 4 bases, in that order; junction bases with no gene match: 9. CDR3 length equals 17 residues. From germline, CDR1 is SGHTA and CDR2 FQGNSA. The CDR3 loop is CASSFTTASGATGELFF. The CDR3 nucleotides read TGTGCCAGCAGCTTTACTACGGCTAGCGGGGCCACCGGGGAGCTGTTTTTT. The whole variable domain, remainder taken from reference TRBV7-2 and TRBJ2-2, is GAGVSQSPSNKVTEKGKDVELRCDPISGHTALYWYRQSLGQGLEFLIYFQGNSAPDKSGLPSDRFSAERTGGSVSTLTIQRTQQEDSAVYLCASSFTTASGATGELFFGEGSRLTVL.

V usage is TRBV11-2 and J usage is TRBJ2-5; D not resolved. Germline V lookup: CDR1 SGHAT, CDR2 FQNNGV. V lost 2 bases to trimming and J lost 5 bases, with 12 bases between them. This CDR3 is built from 14 residues. The CDR3 nucleotides are TGTGCCAGCAGCTTAATGTTGGGGTCGGAGACCCAGTACTTC. This encodes CASSLMLGSETQYF.

This clonotype has just a few counts. The CDR3 loop reads CASSRPGGRGTSTDTQYF. The CDR3 DNA reads as TGTGCCAGCAGCCGTCCCGGGGGGCGGGGGACTAGCACAGATACGCAGTATTTT. The chain recombines TRBV7-8 with TRBJ2-3; tentatively, D is TRBD2 (7 bases). Germline CDR1 reads SGHVS; CDR2 reads FQNEAQ. V was cut by 5 bases and J by 0 bases, with 21 bases left in between. The CDR3 has 18 amino acids. Together with reference TRBV7-8 and TRBJ2-3, the CDR3 gives the full variable domain: GAGVSQSPRYKVAKRGQDVALRCDPISGHVSLFWYQQALGQGPEFLTYFQNEAQLDKSGLPSDRFFAERPEGSVSTLKIQRTQQEDSAVYLCASSRPGGRGTSTDTQYFGPGTRLTVL.

In this sample, this clonotype turned up many times. The rearrangement joins TRBV12-3 or TRBV12-4 to TRBJ2-3; D gene unclear. With 6 bases removed from V and 8 bases from J, the gap between germline ends came to 12 bases. This CDR3 comprises 12 residues. The CDR3 DNA sequence: TGTGCCAGCAGGGCTCTGGAGAGTACGCAGTATTTT. Translating it yields CASRALESTQYF.

This clonotype came up many times. The V and J genes are TRBV11-2 and TRBJ2-1, with unresolved D. Per the germline V gene, CDR1 is SGHAT and CDR2 is FQNNGV. V was cut by 1 base and J by 1 base, with 5 bases left in between. This CDR3 region has 14 residues. The CDR3 is CASSLVQSYNEQFF. CDR3 in DNA: TGTGCCAGCAGCTTAGTGCAATCCTACAATGAGCAGTTCTTC.

The table lists this clonotype with a few counts. This chain connects TRBV10-2 to TRBJ2-7, with D unclear. Germline CDR1 and CDR2: WSHSY and SAAADI. This CDR3 has 13 residues. V was trimmed by 0 bases and J by 3 bases, leaving 6 bases between them. CDR3 DNA: TGCGCCAGCAGTGAGTCGACAAACTACGAGCAGTACTTC. Translating gives CASSESTNYEQYF.

This clonotype has only a few counts. This sequence joins TRBV6-1 and TRBJ1-5; the D is unclear. Deletions cut 7 bases from V and 1 base from J, with 11 bases between. The CDR3 runs 14 residues. In germline, CDR1 is MNHNS, CDR2 SASEGT. The CDR3, as DNA: TGTGCCAGCACCGAAGGACGGAGCAATCAGCCCCAGCATTTT. It is translated as CASTEGRSNQPQHF.